Listed below are T cell receptor beta chains from one sample, sequenced in a study of blood T cell repertoires in COVID-19. Profiling relied on immunoSEQ multiplex PCR, and the TCRdb table lists in-frame clones only, not all of them. The sample carries over 250,000 clones, 80% to 90% recorded once. Sequencing used peripheral blood. These receptor sequences come from a woman in her 70s with acute or convalescent COVID-19. Both conserved end residues are part of each CDR3. A D gene is named only where the DNA matches it firmly. For some rows the clone size is stated as once, few or many, or as a class when expanded; others skip it.

j_call d_call v_call clone_size cdr3_nt cdr3_aa
TRBJ1-6 - TRBV7-2 - TGTGCCAGCAGACTAGTACAGAATTCACCCCTCCACTTT CASRLVQNSPLHF
TRBJ2-7 - TRBV14 - TGTGCCAGCAGCCCCCGGGACTTTTCCTACGAGCAGTACTTC CASSPRDFSYEQYF
TRBJ1-2 TRBD1 TRBV11-2 once TGTGCCAGCAACGCGGACAGGGGAACAAGTGGCTACACCTTC CASNADRGTSGYTF
TRBJ2-7 - TRBV2 - TGTGCCAGCAGTCTCGTTACCTACGAGCAGTACTTC CASSLVTYEQYF
TRBJ2-7 - TRBV19 - TGTGCCAGTAGCCGCGACGGCTGGAGAGACGAGCAGTACTTC CASSRDGWRDEQYF
TRBJ1-5 TRBD1 TRBV5-1 - TGCGCCAGCAGCTTGGGGCAGGGGGCTGAACAGCCCCAGCATTTT CASSLGQGAEQPQHF
TRBJ1-6 - TRBV11-2 - TGTGCCAGCAGCCTCACGGGGAATTCACCCCTCCACTTT CASSLTGNSPLHF
TRBJ1-1 - TRBV19 - TGTGCCAGTAGTATAGATGCCCTCGGACAAAACACTGAAGCTTTCTTT CASSIDALGQNTEAFF
TRBJ1-2 - TRBV29-1 few TGCAGCGTACGGGAAAGCGGCTACACCTTC CSVRESGYTF
TRBJ1-2 - TRBV6-6 - TGTGCCAGCAGTTACTTTGAGGGCTACACCTTC CASSYFEGYTF
TRBJ1-4 TRBD1 TRBV6-5 - TGTGCCAGTTTACGGGACAGAGCATTTGAAAAACTGTTTTTT CASLRDRAFEKLFF
TRBJ1-1 TRBD1 TRBV27 few TGTGCCAGCAGTTTACAGGGGGCGGGCACTGAAGCTTTCTTT CASSLQGAGTEAFF
TRBJ1-3 - TRBV5-6 - TGTGCCAGCAGCTTCGGTGGACAGGGAAACACCATATATTTT CASSFGGQGNTIYF
TRBJ1-4 - TRBV30 - TGTGCCTGGAGCGCCAATGCGGGGGAACTGTTTTTT CAWSANAGELFF
TRBJ2-1 TRBD2 TRBV5-4 - TGTGCCAGCAGCTTGGTGAGCGGGGGGCCAGATGAGCAGTTCTTC CASSLVSGGPDEQFF
TRBJ1-6 - TRBV5-3 - TGTGCCAGAAGCTCCCACAGGGAATCCTATAATTCACCCCTCCACTTT CARSSHRESYNSPLHF
TRBJ2-7 - TRBV7-2 - TGTGCCAGCAGTCCAGGGTACTCCTCGGGCGACGAGCAGTACTTC CASSPGYSSGDEQYF
TRBJ1-1 - TRBV10-3 - TGTGCCATCGGGCCCAGCAGGAACACTGAAGCTTTCTTT CAIGPSRNTEAFF
TRBJ1-5 - TRBV6-5 - TGTGCCAGCAGTTACTCGAGACTCGATCGAGAGCATTTT CASSYSRLDREHF
TRBJ2-3 TRBD1 TRBV10-1 - TGCGCCAGCAGTTCCGGGACAGGGAAAATCTCAGATACGCAGTATTTT CASSSGTGKISDTQYF
TRBJ2-7 TRBD1 TRBV19 - TGTGCCAGTAGTATACAGGGGGCCAGCGAGCAGTACTTC CASSIQGASEQYF
TRBJ1-5 TRBD1 TRBV6-5 - TGTGCCAGTTATTTAGGACAGGCTGATCAGCCCCAGCATTTT CASYLGQADQPQHF
TRBJ1-6 - TRBV19 few TGTGCCAGTAGCCACTTGGTGTCTCGGAGTTCACCCCTCCACTTT CASSHLVSRSSPLHF
TRBJ2-5 - TRBV19 - TGTGCCAGTAGTATAGGGAAGGGGGACGGGACCCAGTACTTC CASSIGKGDGTQYF
TRBJ1-4 - TRBV2 - TGTGCCAGCACTGAGGGGCGGCAGGGTGGCGAAAAACTGTTTTTT CASTEGRQGGEKLFF
TRBJ1-1 - TRBV5-1 - TGCGCCAGCAGCTCCTCCGGGGAGGGGCTGGGGGCTTTCTTT CASSSSGEGLGAFF
TRBJ1-1 TRBD1 TRBV27 - TGTGCCAGCAGTTCGACCGGGACAGGGATGAAAAACACTGAAGCTTTCTTT CASSSTGTGMKNTEAFF
TRBJ1-3 TRBD1 TRBV5-1 - TGCGCCAGCAGCCCTTCGACAGGGGGCGAAAACACCATATATTTT CASSPSTGGENTIYF
TRBJ1-5 - TRBV7-2 - TGTGCCAGCAGCCCCGAGGCGTATAGCAATCAGCCCCAGCATTTT CASSPEAYSNQPQHF
TRBJ2-5 - TRBV6-5 once TGTGCCAGCAGACACTCGTCGGGGACCCAGTACTTC CASRHSSGTQYF
TRBJ1-5 - TRBV7-2 - TGTGCCAGCAGCTTAGGGCAGAGGCAGCCCCAGCATTTT CASSLGQRQPQHF
TRBJ2-3 TRBD2 TRBV10-3 - TGTGCCATCAGTGAGTCAGGATCGCGGGGGGTCTATACGCAGTATTTT CAISESGSRGVYTQYF